The rows below give T cell receptor beta chains drawn from one sample of a study of Ad26.COV2.S vaccination and SARS-CoV-2 variants. The data were produced by immunoSEQ multiplex PCR, yet TCRdb's version contains in-frame clones alone and is incomplete. The sample has roughly 450,000 clones, around nine tenths seen once. This specimen consisted of peripheral blood, obtained in a trial of Ad26.COV2.S vaccine versus placebo. The receptors derive from a person between 18 and 65 years old who received the Ad26.COV2.S COVID-19 vaccine or a placebo. Each CDR3 is given without its conserved first and last residue. Rows give clone size only sometimes, using once, few, many, or a class for an expanded clone.

j_gene: TRBJ2-1
v_gene: TRBV5-1
abundance: -
CDR3aa: ASSSIQGNEQF

j_gene: TRBJ1-1
v_gene: TRBV9
abundance: -
CDR3aa: ASSGTGSILNTEAF

j_gene: TRBJ2-7
v_gene: TRBV29-1
abundance: -
CDR3aa: SVSGQGLSYEQY

j_gene: TRBJ2-1
v_gene: TRBV14
abundance: -
CDR3aa: ASSHGAASYNEQF

j_gene: TRBJ2-7
v_gene: TRBV5-1
abundance: -
CDR3aa: ASSLDLEGSYEQY

j_gene: TRBJ2-5
v_gene: TRBV30
abundance: -
CDR3aa: AWSVLETQY

j_gene: TRBJ1-1
v_gene: TRBV12-3/TRBV12-4
abundance: -
CDR3aa: ASSNQGNTEAF

j_gene: TRBJ1-2
v_gene: TRBV7-9
abundance: -
CDR3aa: ASSLKGGHYGYT

j_gene: TRBJ1-5
v_gene: TRBV6-2/TRBV6-3
abundance: once
CDR3aa: ASTPSVLPYQPQH

j_gene: TRBJ2-2
v_gene: TRBV14
abundance: -
CDR3aa: ASSQTGGNTGELF

j_gene: TRBJ1-2
v_gene: TRBV4-3
abundance: -
CDR3aa: ASSQDLAQNSAYNYGYT

j_gene: TRBJ1-2
v_gene: TRBV5-5
abundance: -
CDR3aa: ASSFRDRGTYGYT

j_gene: TRBJ2-3
v_gene: TRBV7-9
abundance: -
CDR3aa: ASRLGTSGITDTQY

j_gene: TRBJ2-2
v_gene: TRBV4-3
abundance: -
CDR3aa: ASSQDMSTGELF

j_gene: TRBJ2-7
v_gene: TRBV5-1
abundance: -
CDR3aa: ASSWRTGGYEQY

j_gene: TRBJ2-3
v_gene: TRBV3-1/TRBV3-2
abundance: -
CDR3aa: ASSAQVKTDTQY

j_gene: TRBJ2-1
v_gene: TRBV3-1/TRBV3-2
abundance: -
CDR3aa: ASSQDRTSWSSYNEQF

j_gene: TRBJ2-5
v_gene: TRBV5-1
abundance: -
CDR3aa: ASSLAAAGRETQY

j_gene: TRBJ2-1
v_gene: TRBV7-3
abundance: -
CDR3aa: ASSPGGGYNEQF

j_gene: TRBJ2-7
v_gene: TRBV4-1
abundance: -
CDR3aa: ASSQEGGRTYEQY

j_gene: TRBJ2-5
v_gene: TRBV12-5
abundance: -
CDR3aa: ASGYRQSQETQY

j_gene: TRBJ2-5
v_gene: TRBV11-2
abundance: -
CDR3aa: ASSPSETQY

j_gene: TRBJ2-3
v_gene: TRBV19
abundance: -
CDR3aa: ASIGDTQY

j_gene: TRBJ2-1
v_gene: TRBV15
abundance: -
CDR3aa: ATSRGLEGGNEQF

j_gene: TRBJ1-3
v_gene: TRBV5-1
abundance: -
CDR3aa: ASSYTGNTGNTIY

j_gene: TRBJ1-2
v_gene: TRBV4-2
abundance: -
CDR3aa: ASSQDPGEVLYGYT

j_gene: TRBJ2-3
v_gene: TRBV4-1
abundance: -
CDR3aa: ASSQGTSIPPGLTDTQY

j_gene: TRBJ2-2
v_gene: TRBV28
abundance: -
CDR3aa: ASTTGGNTGELF

j_gene: TRBJ2-1
v_gene: TRBV19
abundance: -
CDR3aa: ASSQGVMSQF

j_gene: TRBJ2-2
v_gene: TRBV4-3
abundance: -
CDR3aa: ASSRKAGSGSLDTGELF

j_gene: TRBJ2-7
v_gene: TRBV10-3
abundance: -
CDR3aa: AISGTSGSYEQY

j_gene: TRBJ1-6
v_gene: TRBV28
abundance: -
CDR3aa: ASSYGILDNSPLH

j_gene: TRBJ2-2
v_gene: TRBV5-4
abundance: -
CDR3aa: ASSLAERELF

j_gene: TRBJ2-7
v_gene: TRBV4-3
abundance: -
CDR3aa: ASSQGGSGKGEQY

j_gene: TRBJ2-3
v_gene: TRBV9
abundance: -
CDR3aa: ASSDSGRDTQY

j_gene: TRBJ1-3
v_gene: TRBV7-8
abundance: -
CDR3aa: ASSAVNSGNTIY

j_gene: TRBJ2-3
v_gene: TRBV18
abundance: -
CDR3aa: ASSTRASGSGASTDTQY

j_gene: TRBJ1-2
v_gene: TRBV29-1
abundance: -
CDR3aa: SVGSSNYGYT

j_gene: TRBJ1-1
v_gene: TRBV7-9
abundance: few
CDR3aa: ASSLNRNTEAF

j_gene: TRBJ1-1
v_gene: TRBV19
abundance: -
CDR3aa: ASKGSGSRDTEAF

j_gene: TRBJ2-3
v_gene: TRBV3-1/TRBV3-2
abundance: -
CDR3aa: ASSQGLVAQY

j_gene: TRBJ1-1
v_gene: TRBV15
abundance: once
CDR3aa: ATSGGQGSNTEAF

j_gene: TRBJ1-6
v_gene: TRBV18
abundance: -
CDR3aa: ASSPASSDNSPLH

j_gene: TRBJ1-1
v_gene: TRBV4-3
abundance: -
CDR3aa: ASSQDSFLGARNTEAF

j_gene: TRBJ1-4
v_gene: TRBV5-1
abundance: -
CDR3aa: ASSTGGHNEKLF

j_gene: TRBJ2-1
v_gene: TRBV2
abundance: -
CDR3aa: ASSEWSSGLYNEQF

j_gene: TRBJ2-6
v_gene: TRBV30
abundance: few
CDR3aa: AWSAGDGANVLT

j_gene: TRBJ1-4
v_gene: TRBV5-1
abundance: -
CDR3aa: ASSVATSDRVLGELF

j_gene: TRBJ1-5
v_gene: TRBV4-3
abundance: -
CDR3aa: ASSQGARGNQPQH